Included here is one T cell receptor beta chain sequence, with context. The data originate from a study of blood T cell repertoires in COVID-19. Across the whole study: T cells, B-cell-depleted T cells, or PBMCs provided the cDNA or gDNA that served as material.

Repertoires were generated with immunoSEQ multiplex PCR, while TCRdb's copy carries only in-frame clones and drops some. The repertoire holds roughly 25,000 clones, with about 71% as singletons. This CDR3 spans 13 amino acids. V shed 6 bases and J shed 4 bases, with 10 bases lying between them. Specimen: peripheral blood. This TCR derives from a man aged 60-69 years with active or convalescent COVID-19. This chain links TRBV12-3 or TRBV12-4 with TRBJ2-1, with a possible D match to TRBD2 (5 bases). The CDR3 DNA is TGTGCCAGCAGCAAACTAGTATACAATGAGCAGTTCTTC. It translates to CASSKLVYNEQFF.